Listed below are T cell receptor beta chains from one sample, sequenced in a study of metastatic and nonmetastatic thyroid tumors. TCRdb re-processed the PCR reads through MiXCR. The sample records approximately 15,000 clones, 12% being singletons. The specimen sequenced was tumor tissue. The receptors shown here come from a female donor with papillary thyroid cancer or a benign thyroid nodule (not recorded which). Some clones in this sample may be carry-over from other donors' samples. CDR3s include the opening cysteine and the closing phenylalanine or tryptophan. A D gene is named only where the DNA matches it firmly.

TRBD1	17	TRBV7-2	TRBJ1-4	CASSPRQGLADGEKLFF
-	14	TRBV6-1	TRBJ1-6	CASSPVQRNSPLHF
-	13	TRBV24-1	TRBJ2-1	CATSAGGYNEQFF
TRBD1	17	TRBV4-1	TRBJ1-2	CASSRTGTGGQSYGYTF
-	18	TRBV19	TRBJ2-2	CASSIIAGAVTNTGELFF
-	14	TRBV5-1	TRBJ2-1	CASSLGGGSQEQFF
TRBD1	14	TRBV20-1	TRBJ2-7	CSAYMTGGLGEQYF
TRBD1	14	TRBV5-8	TRBJ1-4	CASSLTGDNEKLFF
-	17	TRBV6-5	TRBJ1-6	CASSYSIFLPVDSPLHF
TRBD1	14	TRBV6-1	TRBJ1-5	CASREQGWRQPQHF
-	15	TRBV28	TRBJ1-3	CASSLGGQSGNTIYF
TRBD2	17	TRBV5-4	TRBJ2-2	CASSLLAGGLDTGELFF
-	18	TRBV6-6	TRBJ1-3	CASSYGTDSHYSGNTIYF
-	16	TRBV13	TRBJ1-2	CASSLGSGTVGGGYTF